This TCR beta chain is from a study of blood T cells in healthy people across ages. Findings and caveats of the study: Nothing was known about donor CMV status, and this possibly confounded expanded clonotype changes. The study found more naive CD4+ cells and higher diversity in long-lived than aged donors.

Peripheral blood samples of about 10 milliliters were drawn from each donor. It was with a sample-barcoded 5' primer and a J-beta primer mix that a second PCR of roughly 6 to 12 cycles was run. TCRdb ran MiXCR on the 5' RACE reads and lists one entry per CDR3 protein. The repertoire includes fewer than 2,000,000 distinct CDR3 sequences, roughly 32% of them detected once, and roughly 10% sits in the top ten. This clonotype was observed a few times. The antigen is unknown. Sequencing was carried out using blood. The clonotype originates from a woman between 25 and 40 years old in good health.

The CDR3 protein is CASSLSPEGTTYEQYF. Written as DNA, the CDR3 is TGTGCCAGCAGCTTATCTCCGGAAGGGACTACGTACGAGCAGTACTTC. J is TRBJ2-7 and V is TRBV4-2; 7 bases fit TRBD2. CDR3 length equals 16 residues. J gave up 4 bases and V 5 bases, and 14 bases lay outside the gene matches. From germline, CDR1 is LGHNA and CDR2 YNFKEQ.